This TCR beta chain stems from a study of T cell repertoires in cytomegalovirus infection. Study overall: Indications of both CMV infection and matching HLA type were provided by public TCR beta signatures.

Study-wide points: Ex vivo responses were dominated by HLA-C-restricted CMV-specific TCR beta clonotypes.

Only a few counts were recorded for this clonotype. Antigen: not known. The length of the CDR3 is 14 residues. The germline V gene encodes CDR1 LNHDA and CDR2 SQIVND (reference sequence). J lost 4 bases, V lost 10 bases, and 12 bases had no gene match. One entry per CDR3 protein results from TCRdb running MiXCR on the reads. Among some 600,000 distinct CDR3 sequences listed, around 24% were seen once. The sequence was obtained from a human donor in good health (CMV status not recorded). Some clones in this sample may be carry-over from other donors' samples. Sequencing was done on a sample of CD8+ T cells from PBMCs. The V gene is TRBV19, the J gene TRBJ1-2; 7 nucleotides line up with TRBD1. In DNA, the CDR3 is TGTGCCACCCAGGACAGGATCAGTGTCTATGGCTACACCTTC. Translation: CATQDRISVYGYTF.